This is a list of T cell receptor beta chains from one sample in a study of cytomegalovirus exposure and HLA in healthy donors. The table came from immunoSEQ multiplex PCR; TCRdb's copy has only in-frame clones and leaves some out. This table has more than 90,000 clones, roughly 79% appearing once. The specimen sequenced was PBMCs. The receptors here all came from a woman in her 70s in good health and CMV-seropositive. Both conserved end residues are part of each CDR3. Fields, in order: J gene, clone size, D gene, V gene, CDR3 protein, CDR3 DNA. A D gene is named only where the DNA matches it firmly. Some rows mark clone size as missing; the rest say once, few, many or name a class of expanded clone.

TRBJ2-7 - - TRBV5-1 CASSHGTLSYEQYF TGCGCCAGCAGCCACGGGACATTGTCCTACGAGCAGTACTTC
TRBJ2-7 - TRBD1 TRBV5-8 CASRPGTGWSYEQYF TGTGCCAGCAGACCAGGGACAGGGTGGTCCTACGAGCAGTACTTC
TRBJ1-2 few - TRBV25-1 CASSEFTGWGYTF TGTGCCAGCAGTGAATTCACAGGGTGGGGCTACACCTTC
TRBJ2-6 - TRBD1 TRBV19 CASSVFPGGAGSGANVLTF TGTGCCAGTAGTGTATTCCCAGGGGGCGCCGGCTCTGGGGCCAACGTCCTGACTTTC
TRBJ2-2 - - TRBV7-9 CASSLGQGPNTGELFF TGTGCCAGCAGCTTAGGTCAGGGCCCGAACACCGGGGAGCTGTTTTTT
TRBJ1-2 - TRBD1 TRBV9 CASSPLALTGGGYGYTF TGTGCCAGCAGTCCCTTGGCCCTCACAGGGGGCGGGTATGGCTACACCTTC
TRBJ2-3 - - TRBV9 CASSVVTGDTQYF TGTGCCAGCAGCGTAGTCACTGGTGATACGCAGTATTTT
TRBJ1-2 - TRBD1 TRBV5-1 CASWDLKPSKTGIANYGYTF TGCGCCAGCTGGGATTTAAAACCGTCGAAGACAGGGATAGCTAACTATGGCTACACCTTC
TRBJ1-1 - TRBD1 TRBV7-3 CASSSRTGENTEAFF TGTGCCAGCAGCTCCCGGACAGGGGAGAACACTGAAGCTTTCTTT
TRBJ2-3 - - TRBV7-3 CASSPSLGGTQYF TGTGCCAGCAGCCCCTCCTTAGGGGGTACGCAGTATTTT
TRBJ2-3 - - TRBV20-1 CGGWGTDTQYF TGCGGCGGCTGGGGCACAGATACGCAGTATTTT
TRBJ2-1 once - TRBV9 CASSAGVHNEQFF TGTGCCAGCAGCGCGGGGGTCCACAATGAGCAGTTCTTC
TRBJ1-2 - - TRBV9 CASSSQNLKLTGYTF TGTGCCAGCAGCAGTCAAAATCTAAAGTTAACTGGCTACACCTTC
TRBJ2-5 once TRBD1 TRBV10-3 CAISEGTGEETQYF TGTGCCATCAGTGAGGGGACAGGGGAGGAGACCCAGTACTTC
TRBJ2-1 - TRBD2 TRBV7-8 CASQAGWGGNEQFF TGTGCCTCCCAAGCTGGTTGGGGGGGCAATGAGCAGTTCTTC
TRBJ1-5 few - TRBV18 CASSQEQGSNQPQHF TGTGCCAGCTCACAAGAACAGGGAAGCAATCAGCCCCAGCATTTT
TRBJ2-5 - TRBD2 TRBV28 CASTGTSGGVIQETQYF TGTGCCAGCACCGGGACTAGCGGCGGCGTTATCCAAGAGACCCAGTACTTC
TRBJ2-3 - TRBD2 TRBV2 CASRGGLYTDTQYF TGTGCCAGCAGGGGGGGGTTGTATACAGATACGCAGTATTTT
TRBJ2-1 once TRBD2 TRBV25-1 CASSEASSGIANEQFF TGTGCCAGCAGTGAAGCCTCTAGCGGGATAGCGAATGAGCAGTTCTTC
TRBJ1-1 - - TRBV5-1 CASSLFGAGAMNTEAFF TGCGCCAGCAGCTTGTTTGGTGCAGGGGCCATGAACACTGAAGCTTTCTTT
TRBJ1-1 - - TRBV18 CASLGGGTEAFF TGTGCCAGCCTCGGGGGAGGCACTGAAGCTTTCTTT
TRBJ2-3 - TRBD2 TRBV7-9 CASSVGLAAEADTQYF TGTGCCAGCAGCGTCGGACTAGCGGCTGAGGCAGATACGCAGTATTTT
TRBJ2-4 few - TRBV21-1 CASSTQDTLAKNIQYF TGTGCCAGCAGCACACAGGATACTCTAGCCAAAAACATTCAGTACTTC
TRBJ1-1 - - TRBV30 CAWSGEANPEAFF TGTGCCTGGAGTGGGGAGGCGAACCCTGAAGCTTTCTTT
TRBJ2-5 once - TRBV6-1 CASSEARAKTQYF TGTGCCAGCAGTGAAGCCAGGGCGAAGACCCAGTACTTC
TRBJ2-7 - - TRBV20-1 CSARPVYEQYF TGCAGTGCTAGACCCGTCTACGAGCAGTACTTC
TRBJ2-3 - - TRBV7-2 CASSLAPTSRGTDTQYF TGTGCCAGCAGCTTAGCCCCTACTAGCCGCGGCACAGATACGCAGTATTTT
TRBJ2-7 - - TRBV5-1 CASSLVGGMYEQYF TGCGCCAGCAGCTTGGTGGGAGGAATGTACGAGCAGTACTTC
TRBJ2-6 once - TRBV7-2 CASSLAGVTGANVLTF TGTGCCAGCAGCTTAGCCGGGGTCACCGGGGCCAACGTCCTGACTTTC
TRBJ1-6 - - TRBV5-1 CASSIYRDKSSYNSPLHF TGCGCCAGCAGCATTTACCGGGACAAGAGCTCCTATAATTCACCCCTCCACTTT
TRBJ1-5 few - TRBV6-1 CASSVEGGQPQHF TGTGCCAGCAGCGTCGAAGGAGGTCAGCCCCAGCATTTT
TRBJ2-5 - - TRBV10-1 CASSESSGQETQYF TGCGCCAGCAGTGAGTCGTCAGGGCAAGAGACCCAGTACTTC
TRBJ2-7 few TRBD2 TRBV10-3 CAISPGGARASYEQYF TGTGCCATCAGTCCCGGGGGGGCCCGAGCTAGTTACGAGCAGTACTTC
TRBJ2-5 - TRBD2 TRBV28 CASSPPRVAGGETQYF TGTGCCAGCAGTCCCCCCAGGGTGGCGGGAGGGGAGACCCAGTACTTC
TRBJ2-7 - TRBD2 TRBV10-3 CAIRTTSGRVYEQYF TGTGCCATCAGAACTACTAGCGGGAGAGTCTACGAGCAGTACTTC
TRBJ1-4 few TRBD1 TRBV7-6 CASSDRDRGVEKLFF TGTGCCAGCAGCGACCGGGACAGGGGGGTAGAAAAACTGTTTTTT
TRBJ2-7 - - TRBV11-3 CASSREAVFQYEQYF TGTGCCAGCAGCCGAGAAGCGGTGTTCCAGTACGAGCAGTACTTC
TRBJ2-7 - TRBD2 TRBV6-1 CASSDPRASGSRYEQYF TGTGCCAGCAGTGATCCCCGGGCTAGCGGGAGTAGGTACGAGCAGTACTTC
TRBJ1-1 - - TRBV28 CASSLGLEAFF TGTGCCAGCAGTTTAGGCCTTGAAGCTTTCTTT
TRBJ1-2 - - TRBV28 CASADTNNYGYTF TGTGCCAGCGCCGACACGAATAACTATGGCTACACCTTC
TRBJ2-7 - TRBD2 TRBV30 CAWTSGTYEQYF TGTGCCTGGACAAGCGGGACCTACGAGCAGTACTTC
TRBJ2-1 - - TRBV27 CASSLFQDWGEQFF TGTGCCAGCAGTTTATTCCAGGACTGGGGTGAGCAGTTCTTC
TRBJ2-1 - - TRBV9 CASSVGAESANEQFF TGTGCCAGCAGCGTAGGGGCAGAATCGGCCAATGAGCAGTTCTTC
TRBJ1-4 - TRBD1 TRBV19 CASSTGGFGEKLFF TGTGCCAGTAGTACAGGGGGTTTTGGCGAAAAACTGTTTTTT
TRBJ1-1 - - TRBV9 CASSVVGGRTSEAFF TGTGCCAGCAGCGTTGTGGGGGGGAGAACTTCTGAAGCTTTCTTT
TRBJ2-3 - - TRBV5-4 CASSSRELPRTDTQYF TGTGCCAGCAGCTCCCGGGAGCTCCCCCGCACAGATACGCAGTATTTT
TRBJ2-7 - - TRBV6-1 CASSERLRDYEQYF TGTGCCAGCAGTGAACGGCTGAGGGACTACGAGCAGTACTTC